This T cell receptor beta chain was documented in a study of OX40 agonist ivuxolimab in advanced cancers. Sequencing used immunoSEQ multiplex PCR; TCRdb keeps in-frame clones, though not all of them. The table has some 99,000 clones, about 92% seen once. This CDR3 spans 15 amino acids. Between the trimmed V and J ends, which lost 5 bases and 0 bases, there was a span of 11 bases. Germline lookup yields CDR1 MDHEN and CDR2 SYDVKM. The rearrangement uses TRBV28 and TRBJ2-1; D may match TRBD1 or TRBD2 (5 bases each). The TCR comes from an adult with an advanced solid tumor such as melanoma, head and neck, liver or kidney cancer. Specimen: CD4+ or CD8+ T cells sorted from blood, collected in a trial of the OX40 agonist ivuxolimab. CDR3 nucleotide sequence: TGTGCCAGCAGTGGGACGCCGAGCTCCTACAATGAGCAGTTCTTC. Residues: CASSGTPSSYNEQFF.